Presented here are 14 T cell receptor beta chains from one specimen sequenced in a study of post-analysis software for immune sequencing data. Study outcomes and limitations: When patients were compared with controls, 4 or 5 TRBV segments were more frequent, TRBV5-6, TRBV5-1 and TRBV20-1 among them.

TCR beta cDNA libraries included unique molecular identifiers. From the PCR reads, TCRdb called clonotypes with MiXCR, one entry per CDR3 protein. The repertoire consists of hundreds of thousands of distinct CDR3 sequences, with roughly 45% occurring once and the leading ten covering about 12%. Antigens for these TCRs are unknown. Source material: blood. The source is a girl between 10 and 17 years old with multiple sclerosis.

This clonotype is a singleton in its sample. The chain is built from TRBV7-9 and TRBJ2-1; D possibly corresponds to TRBD2 (6 bases). The germline V gene has CDR1 SEHNR and CDR2 FQNEAQ (reference sequence). This CDR3 has 16 amino acids. V lost 5 bases, J lost 13 bases, and 27 bases lay in between. CDR3 sequence reads: CASSPLDSGLPGEQFF. The CDR3 bases are TGTGCCAGCAGCCCGTTAGACAGCGGACTACCGGGTGAACAGTTCTTC.

This clonotype has more than one count but fewer than ten. This sequence joins TRBV20-1 and TRBJ2-5; 7 bases are shared with TRBD2. Germline-derived CDR1 and CDR2 are DFQATT and SNEGSKA (reference sequence). The V and J ends lost 0 bases and 1 base, in that order; junction bases with no gene match: 2. This CDR3 comprises 14 residues. CDR3 residues: CSARDPSGQETQYF. The CDR3 bases are TGCAGTGCTAGAGATCCTAGCGGCCAAGAGACCCAGTACTTC.

About this clonotype itself: A much larger clone differs from this one at a single base, so this may be a read error. This chain joins TRBV10-1 and TRBJ2-7; the match to TRBD1 covers 9 bases. Trimming at V came to 4 bases and at J to 8 bases, leaving 9 bases not matched to a gene. This CDR3 comprises 14 residues. The germline CDR1 and CDR2 sequences are WNHNN and SYGVQD (reference sequence). CDR3: CASSARTGAAQQYF. The CDR3 DNA is TGCGCCAGCAGTGCTCGGACAGGGGCCGCACAGCAGTACTTC.

This clonotype came up a few times. The J gene is TRBJ2-3, the V gene TRBV30; a weak D match, TRBD2 (6 bases). This CDR3 comprises 14 residues. Germline V gives CDR1 GTSNPN, CDR2 SVGIG (reference sequence). Trimming removed 5 bases at V and 3 bases at J, with 15 bases between. The CDR3 DNA reads as TGTGCCTGGTTCGGCGGGGTCGGGACAGATACGCAGTATTTT. Amino acids: CAWFGGVGTDTQYF.

The chain couples TRBV7-9 to TRBJ2-5; 7 bases map to TRBD2. The J call may be mistaken, given a closer DNA end match to TRBJ2-7. This CDR3 spans 16 amino acids. Per germline, CDR1 SEHNR and CDR2 FQNEAQ (reference sequence). CDR3 amino acids: CASSSLAGRRLGEQYF. The CDR3 DNA reads TGTGCCAGCAGCAGCCTAGCCGGGAGGAGGCTTGGCGAGCAGTACTTC.

The CDR3 protein is CASRGGEDQPQHF. In DNA, the CDR3 is TGTGCCAGCCGGGGGGGCGAGGATCAGCCCCAGCATTTT. V gene TRBV28 combines with J gene TRBJ1-5; D might be TRBD1 (6 bases). Deletions cut 8 bases from V and 5 bases from J, with 13 bases between. This CDR3 has 13 amino acids. Looked up from germline, CDR1 is MDHEN and CDR2 is SYDVKM.

A few counts support this clonotype. The chain's CDR3 is CASNTDRLREDTQYF. CDR3 bases: TGTGCCAGCAACACGGACAGGCTCCGGGAAGATACGCAGTATTTT. The rearrangement links TRBV7-2 to TRBJ2-3, with 7 nucleotides matching TRBD1. Germline CDR1 SGHTA, CDR2 FQGNSA. Trimming removed 7 bases from V and 5 bases from J; junction bases left unmatched: 12. This CDR3 spans 15 amino acids.

This clonotype was counted a few times. The chain joins TRBV29-1 to TRBJ1-2, with D hard to call. This CDR3 has 12 amino acids. Trimming removed 4 bases from V and 8 bases from J, with 14 bases in between. Germline CDR1 and CDR2: SQVTM and ANQGSEA. The CDR3 sequence: CSVGPDRLGYTF. For the CDR3, the DNA is TGCAGCGTTGGCCCGGACCGGTTAGGCTACACCTTC. The full variable domain, with the rest looked up from reference TRBV29-1 and TRBJ1-2, is SAVISQKPSRDICQRGTSLTIQCQVDSQVTMMFWYRQQPGQSLTLIATANQGSEATYESGFVIDKFPISRPNLTFSTLTVSNMSPEDSSIYLCSVGPDRLGYTFGSGTRLTVV.

This clonotype was counted only a few times. This rearrangement joins TRBV5-5 to TRBJ2-5; 8 bases fit TRBD1. The CDR3 sequence is 14 residues long. Trimming at V came to 4 bases and at J to 1 base, leaving 3 bases not matched to a gene. Germline assignment: CDR1 SGHKS and CDR2 YYEKEE (reference sequence). The CDR3 loop is CASSGGQAQETQYF. The CDR3 DNA reads as TGTGCCAGCAGCGGGGGACAGGCCCAAGAGACCCAGTACTTC.

The chain uses TRBV2 and TRBJ1-1; no firm D call. Germline CDR1 is SNHLY and CDR2 is FYNNEI. Deletions cut 4 bases from V and 1 base from J, with 10 bases between. This CDR3 is built from 14 residues. This chain's CDR3 is CASSVRGANTEAFF. The CDR3 DNA reads as TGTGCCAGCAGTGTACGGGGAGCGAACACTGAAGCTTTCTTT.

V is TRBV29-1 and J is TRBJ2-1; D remains ambiguous. The V gene lost 8 bases and the J gene lost 0 bases, with 20 bases spanning the gap. The length of the CDR3 is 16 residues. The germline CDR1 and CDR2 sequences are SQVTM and ANQGSEA. CDR3 nucleotides: TGCAGCCCGGAGATGGGTGTTCATAGCTCCTACAATGAGCAGTTCTTC. It translates to CSPEMGVHSSYNEQFF.

A few counts support this clonotype. The chain joins TRBV12-3 or TRBV12-4 to TRBJ2-7, with D maybe TRBD1 (5 bases). The CDR3 covers 12 residues. V shed 0 bases and J shed 7 bases, with 7 bases lying between them. CDR3 DNA: TGTGCCAGCAGTTTAGCTGCAGGGGAGCAGTACTTC. It codes for CASSLAAGEQYF.

The V gene is TRBV6-1, the J gene TRBJ1-5; TRBD1 aligns across 9 bases. V shed 8 bases and J 6 bases; nucleotides not matched to a gene: 2. In germline, CDR1 is MNHNS, CDR2 SASEGT. The CDR3 runs to 12 residues. Here the CDR3 DNA reads TGTGCCAGCCGGGGACAGGGTCAGCCCCAGCATTTT. It encodes CASRGQGQPQHF.

This clonotype appeared a few times. The chain links TRBV18 to TRBJ2-3; a possible D gene is TRBD2 (6 bases). Per germline, CDR1 KGHSH and CDR2 LQKENI. The CDR3 runs to 15 residues. V was pared by 3 bases and J by 0 bases, with 10 bases between. Here the CDR3 reads CASSPAGGSTDTQYF. CDR3 bases: TGTGCCAGCTCACCCGCCGGGGGAAGCACAGATACGCAGTATTTT.